Below, 20 T cell receptor beta chains from the same sample are listed, as sequenced in a study of shared clonotypes between healthy human individuals. This table comes from immunoSEQ multiplex PCR, and its TCRdb copy is limited to in-frame clones, with some not included. Here the sample spans 2 million to 2.5 million clones, under 97% being singletons. Input material: naive CD4+ T cells sorted from blood. Documented subset: CD45RA+ positively selected. All receptors come from a man aged 18 to 30 in good health.

This chain connects TRBV5-8 to TRBJ2-2, with 8 nucleotides matching TRBD1. The V gene's germline CDR1 is SGHTS and CDR2 YDEGEE. Trimming at V came to 2 bases and at J to 1 base, leaving 4 bases not matched to a gene. The CDR3 spans 16 residues. The CDR3, as DNA: TGTGCCAGCAGCTTCGGACAGGGAAGGAACACCGGGGAGCTGTTTTTT. Translation: CASSFGQGRNTGELFF.

The chain joins TRBV11-3 to TRBJ2-5; tentative D call: TRBD2 (6 bases). The V end lost 4 bases, the J end lost 2 bases, and 11 bases lay between the germline ends. Germline CDR1 is SGHNT and CDR2 is YENEEA. This CDR3 has 14 amino acids. The CDR3 region is CASSSGGSQETQYF. The CDR3 DNA reads as TGTGCCAGCAGCTCTGGGGGGAGTCAAGAGACCCAGTACTTC.

This chain uses TRBV11-2 with TRBJ1-4, with a tentative D call TRBD1 (5 bases). Trimming left V 0 bases short and J 5 bases short, with 10 bases between. The germline gives CDR1 SGHAT, CDR2 FQNNGV. CDR3 length equals 15 residues. The CDR3 sequence is CASSLDSGHNEKLFF. CDR3 DNA sequence: TGTGCCAGCAGCTTAGATTCCGGACACAATGAAAAACTGTTTTTT.

The chain has TRBV29-1 and TRBJ1-3, with D uncertain. The CDR3 is 18 amino acids. V lost 4 bases to trimming and J lost 4 bases, with 26 bases between them. Per germline, CDR1 SQVTM and CDR2 ANQGSEA. Written as DNA, the CDR3 is TGCAGCGTTGGGGAGCCGGGATCCTCCCTATCTGGGGGAAACACCATATATTTT. This sequence encodes CSVGEPGSSLSGGNTIYF.

V gene TRBV6-5 combines with J gene TRBJ2-5; possibly TRBD2 for D (6 bases). Germline V lookup: CDR1 MNHEY, CDR2 SVGAGI. Trimming shortened V by 8 bases and J by 5 bases, and 18 bases separated the two germline ends. The CDR3 runs to 14 residues. The CDR3 DNA sequence: TGTGCCAGCGGAGGGACGGCAGAGGGGGAGACCCAGTACTTC. It is translated as CASGGTAEGETQYF.

In this sample, this clone turned up once. The chain carries TRBV11-2 and TRBJ2-7; tentatively, D is TRBD2 (5 bases). The length of the CDR3 is 14 residues. Trimming took off 5 bases at V and 2 bases at J, with 13 bases between the two ends. Germline V gene sequence: CDR1 SGHAT, CDR2 FQNNGV. CDR3 residues: CASSRGPGTYEQYF. DNA for the CDR3: TGTGCCAGCAGCCGAGGACCGGGGACCTACGAGCAGTACTTC. The whole variable domain, remainder taken from reference TRBV11-2 and TRBJ2-7, is EAGVAQSPRYKIIEKRQSVAFWCNPISGHATLYWYQQILGQGPKLLIQFQNNGVVDDSQLPKDRFSAERLKGVDSTLKIQPAKLEDSAVYLCASSRGPGTYEQYFGPGTRLTVT.

The chain has TRBV5-4 and TRBJ2-7; D not resolved. The V end was cut by 5 bases, the J end by 3 bases, with 12 bases between. Germline values: CDR1 SGHNT, CDR2 YYREEE (reference sequence). The CDR3 has 13 residues. The CDR3 DNA is TGTGCCAGCAGGTCCGCCGGCAGCTACGAGCAGTACTTC. Its protein product is CASRSAGSYEQYF. The whole variable domain, filled in from reference TRBV5-4 and TRBJ2-7, reads ETGVTQSPTHLIKTRGQQVTLRCSSQSGHNTVSWYQQALGQGPQFIFQYYREEENGRGNFPPRFSGLQFPNYSSELNVNALELDDSALYLCASRSAGSYEQYFGPGTRLTVT.

This chain links TRBV11-3 with TRBJ1-4, with 8 bases aligning to TRBD1. V gave up 2 bases and J gave up 8 bases; unmatched junction bases: 4. The CDR3 covers 14 residues. Germline V gene data show CDR1 as SGHNT and CDR2 as YENEEA. In DNA, the CDR3 is TGTGCCAGCAGCTTACAGGGGGCGGGAGAAAAACTGTTTTTT. Its translation is CASSLQGAGEKLFF.

This chain connects TRBV5-4 to TRBJ2-3, with 14 nucleotides matching TRBD2. The V and J ends lost 4 bases and 3 bases, in that order; junction bases with no gene match: 10. Germline V CDR1 and CDR2: SGHNT, YYREEE (reference sequence). CDR3 length equals 18 residues. CDR3 sequence (DNA): TGTGCCAGCAGCCGTCCCGGGACTAGCGGGAGAAGTACAGATACGCAGTATTTT. Encoded protein: CASSRPGTSGRSTDTQYF.

The chain couples TRBV29-1 to TRBJ2-1; no clear D. Trimming took 2 bases from V and 11 from J, leaving 7 bases between them. The CDR3 totals 10 residues. Germline-derived CDR1 and CDR2 are SQVTM and ANQGSEA. CDR3 protein: CSVESVQQFF. CDR3 DNA: TGCAGCGTTGAATCTGTCCAGCAGTTCTTC.

The chain has TRBV6-5 and TRBJ1-1; the D gene is possibly TRBD1 (6 bases). This CDR3 is 15 amino acids long. The ends were cut back, 5 bases at V and 0 bases at J, with 13 bases in the middle. Germline assignment: CDR1 MNHEY and CDR2 SVGAGI. The CDR3, as DNA: TGTGCCAGCAGTGCCCGGACAGTCTTGAACACTGAAGCTTTCTTT. Its translation is CASSARTVLNTEAFF.

This chain uses TRBV4-1 with TRBJ2-2, with D unclear. Germline V lookup: CDR1 MGHRA, CDR2 YSYEKL. The CDR3 runs 15 residues. V gave up 3 bases and J gave up 0 bases, with 8 bases separating them. CDR3 protein: CASSQPSSNTGELFF. The DNA for the CDR3 is TGCGCCAGCAGCCAGCCAAGTTCGAACACCGGGGAGCTGTTTTTT.

The chain is built from TRBV11-1 and TRBJ1-1; possible D gene TRBD1, 6 bases. This CDR3 has 17 amino acids. Trimming stripped 2 bases from V and 1 base from J, with 17 bases between. CDR1 and CDR2 from the germline V gene are SGHAT and FQDESV (reference sequence). The CDR3 region is CASSLSSTGAKNTEAFF. The CDR3 region has the DNA TGTGCCAGCAGCTTATCCTCGACAGGCGCAAAGAACACTGAAGCTTTCTTT.

Notes on this clone: This sample also contains other DNA sequences that code for the same CDR3. The rearrangement joins TRBV5-4 to TRBJ1-4, with TRBD1 as a possible D gene (6 bases). The ends were cut back, 0 bases at V and 8 bases at J, with 11 bases in the middle. The CDR3 runs 14 residues. CDR1 is SGHNT and CDR2 is YYREEE in the germline V gene (reference sequence). The DNA of the CDR3 is TGTGCCAGCAGCTTGGAAGGGGGGGGAGAAAAACTGTTTTTT. It specifies CASSLEGGGEKLFF.

The chain joins TRBV5-1 to TRBJ2-5, with 9 bases that match TRBD1. Germline V CDR1 and CDR2: SGHRS, YFSETQ. The CDR3 contains 14 residues. The junction had 8 bases not matched to a gene; V was cut back by 4 bases and J by 7 bases. CDR3 bases: TGCGCCAGCAGCCCCGAGACAGGGGGACGGACCCAGTACTTC. Residues: CASSPETGGRTQYF.

The chain carries TRBV5-6 and TRBJ2-7, with D maybe TRBD1 (6 bases). From germline, CDR1 is SGHDT and CDR2 YYEEEE. V was pared by 2 bases and J by 2 bases, with 14 bases between. CDR3 length: 15 residues. CDR3 in DNA: TGTGCCAGCAGCTTTGGGCAGGGGCAGCCCTACGAGCAGTACTTC. This sequence encodes CASSFGQGQPYEQYF. Based on the CDR3 plus reference TRBV5-6 and TRBJ2-7, the full variable domain is DAGVTQSPTHLIKTRGQQVTLRCSPKSGHDTVSWYQQALGQGPQFIFQYYEEEERQRGNFPDRFSGHQFPNYSSELNVNALLLGDSALYLCASSFGQGQPYEQYFGPGTRLTVT.

V is TRBV30 and J is TRBJ1-6, with a possible D match to TRBD1 (5 bases). Germline loops: CDR1 GTSNPN, CDR2 SVGIG (reference sequence). Trimming took 1 base from V and 9 from J, leaving 7 bases between them. CDR3 size: 12 residues. CDR3 nucleotides: TGTGCCTGGAGTGCAGGGCCTTCACCCCTCCACTTT. Residues: CAWSAGPSPLHF.

For this clone: At one boundary the junction diverges from the germline segment, which might be a read error. The V gene is TRBV6-1, the J gene TRBJ1-2; D not resolved. CDR1 MNHNS and CDR2 SASEGT come from the germline V gene. The CDR3 is 13 residues long. This CDR3 is CASNEPANYGYTF. The CDR3 nucleotides are TGTGCCAGCAATGAACCTGCTAACTATGGCTACACCTTC.

This CDR3 reads CASSLVGQGFGYTF. The CDR3 bases are TGTGCCAGCAGCTTAGTAGGACAGGGGTTCGGCTACACCTTC. The chain carries TRBV7-9 and TRBJ1-2; 9 nucleotides align to TRBD1. The CDR3 is 14 residues long. Per germline, CDR1 SEHNR and CDR2 FQNEAQ (reference sequence). V was clipped by 1 base and J by 8 bases; unmatched bases: 5.

V usage is TRBV2 and J usage is TRBJ1-1, with D uncertain. The V gene lost 2 bases and the J gene lost 6 bases, with 10 bases spanning the gap. The germline CDR1 and CDR2 sequences are SNHLY and FYNNEI. The CDR3 loop spans 13 amino acids. CDR3 sequence: CASSELVVAEAFF. CDR3 in DNA: TGTGCCAGCAGTGAACTTGTTGTAGCTGAAGCTTTCTTT.